This TCR beta chain was retrieved from a study of blood T cell repertoires in COVID-19 (dated by TCRdb to 2020 to 2021). Study-wide context: Samples from collaborators originated in the United States, Italy and Spain and spanned both the acute and convalescent phases of COVID-19. The prospective study material was composed of cDNA or gDNA derived from T cells, B-cell-depleted T cells, or PBMCs. The dataset comprised deeply sampled blood TCRbeta repertoires from subjects exposed to, actively infected with, or recovered from COVID-19. The repertoires were released in a freely available public database meant as a resource for research on the immune response to SARS-CoV-2. The samples were drawn from two sources: the first 160 participants of the ongoing ImmuneRACE study, and over 1,000 subjects contributed by 6 global collaborators. Sample metadata almost always included a de-identified subject ID, COVID-19 status, age in years and sex. HLA class I and class II types, where available, came from metadata supplied by the sample provider rather than from assay-based typing. Beyond this particular receptor, the publication reports: The quantity of clinical and demographic metadata differed by source and by participant and was supplied without curation.

The collaborating institutions used their own protocols to collect whole blood in K2EDTA tubes. Collaborator samples were shipped for TCRbeta analysis as frozen whole blood, isolated PBMCs, or DNA extracted from either sample type. TCRbeta CDR3 regions were amplified from genomic DNA by means of the immunoSEQ Assay, a bias-controlled multiplex PCR. In the original analysis: The number of nucleated cells in each sample was estimated by amplification of reference gene primers within the assay. Sequence reads were collapsed and filtered to measure the absolute abundance of every unique TCRbeta CDR3 rearrangement. Productive Simpson clonality was computed per sample as the square root of Simpson's diversity index over productive rearrangements. TCRdb retrieved this table from immuneACCESS and kept in-frame rearrangements only. Not all clones are present; in checked studies, unresolved V genes account for under half, and no reason is known for the remainder. V and J calls and clone size come straight from that table; D and trimming were deduced from the DNA. The sample includes 150,000 or so clones, with roughly 84% observed a single time. 35% to 45% of the sample belongs to the ten largest clones.

The CDR3, from cysteine to phenylalanine, totals 15 residues. Left in the record is the CDR3 DNA by itself, 45 bases read in frame from the first base. The germline V gene (reference sequence) yields SEHNR for CDR1 and FQNEAQ for CDR2. Trimmed from V: 6 bases; trimmed from J: 4 bases; junction bases lacking a gene match: 7. This clone has more than one count but fewer than ten. The specificity of this receptor is unknown. No qualities accompany the bases; no much larger clone lies one base away. Recombination connected TRBV7-9 to TRBJ2-1, with TRBD2 matching 9 junction bases. The sample taken for sequencing was peripheral blood. The receptor's source is a human donor in a cohort sampled during active COVID-19. In nucleotides, the sequence is TGTGCCAGCAGAAGACTAGCGGCCAATTACAATGAGCAGTTCTTC. The encoded protein is CASRRLAANYNEQFF.